What follows are 28 T cell receptor beta chains derived from one specimen sequenced in a study of blood T cells in healthy people across ages. It was with a sample-barcoded 5' primer and a J-beta primer mix that a second PCR of about 6 to 12 cycles was run. MiXCR, run by TCRdb on the 5' RACE reads, gives a single entry per CDR3 protein. The sample consists of around 1,100,000 distinct CDR3 sequences, 35% to 45% of them appearing once. Sequences were obtained from blood. The source is a young man in good health.

Only one count was recorded for this clonotype. The chain uses TRBV20-1 and TRBJ1-2, with unresolved D. The CDR3 is made up of 12 amino acids. V was trimmed by 5 bases and J by 8 bases, leaving 15 bases between them. Germline CDR1 reads DFQATT; CDR2 reads SNEGSKA (reference sequence). CDR3 protein: CSAGSGVVGYTF. The CDR3 coding sequence is TGCAGTGCTGGTAGTGGGGTAGTAGGCTACACCTTC.

This clonotype was counted only a few times. This chain connects TRBV5-1 to TRBJ1-1, with TRBD1 matching over 9 bases. Per germline, CDR1 SGHRS and CDR2 YFSETQ. V shed 5 bases, J shed 4 bases, and the junction held 9 bases outside the gene matches. This CDR3 is built from 15 residues. This chain's CDR3 is CASRWTGEMVTEAFF. The CDR3 nucleotides are TGCGCCAGCAGATGGACAGGGGAGATGGTCACTGAAGCTTTCTTT.

This sequence joins TRBV2 and TRBJ2-7; D may be TRBD1 (6 bases). V shed 4 bases and J shed 5 bases, with 12 bases lying between them. The CDR3 loop spans 13 amino acids. Germline CDR1 reads SNHLY; CDR2 reads FYNNEI. The CDR3 sequence: CASSAGVSDEQYF. The CDR3 nucleotides are TGTGCCAGCAGTGCAGGGGTGTCGGACGAGCAGTACTTC.

Only a few counts were recorded for this clonotype. The rearrangement uses TRBV3-1 and TRBJ1-1; no reliable D call. Germline V gives CDR1 LGHDT, CDR2 YNNKEL (reference sequence). The CDR3 extends over 14 amino acids. V lost 1 base and J lost 4, with 10 bases in between. The CDR3 protein is CASSQGSTSTEAFF. For the CDR3, the DNA is TGTGCCAGCAGCCAAGGTAGCACGAGCACTGAAGCTTTCTTT.

The V call is TRBV12-3 or TRBV12-4, the J call TRBJ1-2; perhaps TRBD1 as D (5 bases). The CDR3 length is 13 residues. The V end lost 8 bases, the J end lost 0 bases, and 10 bases lay between the germline ends. The CDR3 reads CASGTAPNYGYTF. CDR3 bases: TGTGCCAGCGGGACGGCCCCTAACTATGGCTACACCTTC.

Remarks on this clonotype: At one end the junction does not follow the germline gene, possibly because of a read error. This chain links TRBV2 with TRBJ1-2, with a tentative D call TRBD1 (6 bases). CDR1 and CDR2 from the germline V gene are SNHLY and FYNNEI. This CDR3 is 13 amino acids long. The CDR3 region has the DNA TGTGCCGGCAGTGACAGGCCCATCTATGGCTACACCTTC. Its translation: CAGSDRPIYGYTF.

In its sample, this clonotype was seen a few times. The chain is built from TRBV6-5 and TRBJ2-5; tentatively, D is TRBD2 (5 bases). V gave up 0 bases and J gave up 5 bases, with 16 bases separating them. Germline V CDR1 and CDR2: MNHEY, SVGAGI. The CDR3 is 16 amino acids. DNA of the CDR3: TGTGCCAGCAGTTACTCCATTGCGGGCCTGGGGGAGACCCAGTACTTC. It translates to CASSYSIAGLGETQYF.

This clonotype was counted a few times. This sequence joins TRBV20-1 and TRBJ1-6; 9 nucleotides match TRBD1. This CDR3 has 14 residues. Losses at the gene ends were 2 bases for V and 9 bases for J; bases not matched to a gene: 5. Germline values: CDR1 DFQATT, CDR2 SNEGSKA (reference sequence). The CDR3, as DNA: TGCAGTGCTAGATCCGGGACAGGGAGTTCACCCCTCCACTTT. It translates to CSARSGTGSSPLHF.

The chain carries TRBV2 and TRBJ1-5, with D possibly matching TRBD1 (5 bases). V shed 8 bases and J shed 4 bases, with 18 bases lying between them. The CDR3 has 15 residues. CDR1 is SNHLY and CDR2 is FYNNEI in the germline V gene. This CDR3 is CASGRGREGNQPQHF. CDR3 bases: TGTGCCAGCGGTCGTGGCAGGGAGGGGAATCAGCCCCAGCATTTT.

The rearrangement uses TRBV7-9 and TRBJ1-1; no clear D gene. The CDR3 is 16 residues long. The ends were cut back, 5 bases at V and 0 bases at J, with 16 bases in the middle. In germline, CDR1 is SEHNR, CDR2 FQNEAQ (reference sequence). CDR3 DNA: TGTGCCAGCAGCCCTCTAGTACACCCGATGAACACTGAAGCTTTCTTT. Amino acid sequence: CASSPLVHPMNTEAFF.

This sequence joins TRBV7-8 and TRBJ2-5; possibly TRBD2 for D (5 bases). The germline gives CDR1 SGHVS, CDR2 FQNEAQ. Trimming left V 2 bases short and J 4 bases short, with 14 bases between. The CDR3 runs 15 residues. The CDR3 region has the DNA TGTGCCAGCAGCTTATCAGCCCGCCGGGGAGAGACCCAGTACTTC. It is translated as CASSLSARRGETQYF.

This sequence joins TRBV12-3 or TRBV12-4 and TRBJ1-1, with 10 nucleotides matching TRBD1. CDR3 length: 15 amino acids. The trim removed 8 bases at V and 3 bases at J, leaving 9 bases unmatched. In nucleotides, the CDR3 is TGTGCCAGCCACTGGGACAGGGGCTTTTACACTGAAGCTTTCTTT. It yields the protein CASHWDRGFYTEAFF.

J is TRBJ2-5 and V is TRBV6-5, with TRBD1 matching 9 bases. The length of the CDR3 is 16 residues. The junction had 4 bases not matched to a gene; V was cut back by 0 bases and J by 2 bases. Germline lookup yields CDR1 MNHEY and CDR2 SVGAGI. The CDR3 loop is CASSYSLGTGQETQYF. The CDR3 DNA reads as TGTGCCAGCAGTTACTCTCTGGGGACAGGGCAAGAGACCCAGTACTTC.

The count of this clonotype is one. The chain couples TRBV11-1 to TRBJ2-3, with D possibly being TRBD1 (6 bases). V was pared by 5 bases and J by 4 bases, with 13 bases between. This CDR3 spans 14 amino acids. Per the germline V gene, CDR1 is SGHAT and CDR2 is FQDESV (reference sequence). CDR3 protein: CASSPTGIPDTQYF. CDR3 nucleotides: TGTGCCAGCAGCCCCACAGGGATCCCAGATACGCAGTATTTT.

The gene calls are TRBV11-2 and TRBJ2-1; tentatively, D is TRBD1 (6 bases). The CDR3 is 14 amino acids. Germline lookup yields CDR1 SGHAT and CDR2 FQNNGV. The V end was cut by 5 bases, the J end by 9 bases, with 17 bases between. CDR3 protein: CASSARTGQREQFF. CDR3 coding DNA: TGTGCCAGCAGCGCCCGAACAGGGCAGCGTGAGCAGTTCTTC.

This clonotype has more than one count but fewer than ten. The chain carries TRBV20-1 and TRBJ2-4; 7 nucleotides match TRBD1. This CDR3 is 16 amino acids long. J lost 0 bases, V lost 5 bases, and 10 bases had no gene match. The germline CDR1 and CDR2 sequences are DFQATT and SNEGSKA (reference sequence). The CDR3 spells CSAGTGQYLAKNIQYF. The CDR3 region has the DNA TGCAGTGCTGGGACGGGACAGTACCTAGCCAAAAACATTCAGTACTTC.

V is TRBV7-3 and J is TRBJ1-1; D gene uncertain. Germline V gives CDR1 SGHTA, CDR2 FQGTGA. The CDR3 is 13 amino acids. V lost 2 bases and J 6 bases, leaving 10 bases between the germline ends. In DNA, the CDR3 is TGTGCCAGCAGCTTATCTCTAACCTCTGAAGCTTTCTTT. This translates into CASSLSLTSEAFF.

The chain has TRBV7-8 and TRBJ2-5; D may be TRBD1 (7 bases). Near its end, the DNA agrees better with TRBJ2-7, so the J call may be wrong. The CDR3 loop spans 15 amino acids. Germline-derived CDR1 and CDR2 are SGHVS and FQNEAQ. CDR3 amino acids: CASSLGQGGTYEQYF. The CDR3 bases are TGTGCCAGCAGCTTAGGGCAGGGGGGAACCTACGAGCAGTACTTC.

The chain couples TRBV18 to TRBJ2-5; D is possibly TRBD1 (5 bases). The CDR3 spans 16 residues. Trimming stripped 2 bases from V and 2 bases from J, with 15 bases between. Per germline, CDR1 KGHSH and CDR2 LQKENI. In DNA form, the CDR3 reads TGTGCCAGCTCACCAGAGAGCAGGGCGATACAAGAGACCCAGTACTTC. It yields the protein CASSPESRAIQETQYF.

Of note for this clonotype: This CDR3 is missing its conserved last phenylalanine or tryptophan, likely due to a read error. This rearrangement joins TRBV9 to TRBJ2-1, with 8 bases fitting TRBD2. V shed 0 bases, J shed 8 bases, and the junction held 1 base outside the gene matches. This CDR3 contains 13 residues. From germline, CDR1 is SGDLS and CDR2 YYNGEE. The CDR3 loop reads CASSVAGRDEQFL. The DNA for the CDR3 is TGTGCCAGCAGCGTAGCCGGGAGGGATGAGCAGTTCTTA.

V gene TRBV4-3 combines with J gene TRBJ2-1, with D maybe TRBD2 (5 bases). The V gene's germline CDR1 is LGHNA and CDR2 YSLEER. CDR3 size: 18 residues. Trimming took 0 bases from V and 3 from J, leaving 18 bases between them. The CDR3 reads CASSQDPNRGDDYNEQFF. CDR3 DNA sequence: TGCGCCAGCAGCCAAGATCCCAACCGGGGTGACGACTACAATGAGCAGTTCTTC.

The rearrangement links TRBV5-1 to TRBJ1-1; the D is unclear. Per germline, CDR1 SGHRS and CDR2 YFSETQ. V was cut by 4 bases and J by 4 bases, with 17 bases left in between. This CDR3 is built from 15 residues. CDR3 sequence (DNA): TGCGCCAGCAGCCAGGATGGCCCTTGGGTCACTGAAGCTTTCTTT. Protein: CASSQDGPWVTEAFF.

The chain recombines TRBV5-1 with TRBJ2-1; TRBD2 agrees at 10 bases. V trimming: 2 bases; J trimming: 10 bases; junction bases outside the gene matches: 9. Germline lookup yields CDR1 SGHRS and CDR2 YFSETQ. The CDR3 covers 15 residues. The CDR3 spells CASSLEAGGLREQFF. In nucleotides, the CDR3 is TGCGCCAGCAGCTTAGAAGCGGGGGGGCTACGAGAGCAGTTCTTC. Full variable domain (rest looked up from reference TRBV5-1 and TRBJ2-1): KAGVTQTPRYLIKTRGQQVTLSCSPISGHRSVSWYQQTPGQGLQFLFEYFSETQRNKGNFPGRFSGRQFSNSRSEMNVSTLELGDSALYLCASSLEAGGLREQFFGPGTRLTVL.

This rearrangement joins TRBV3-1 to TRBJ1-1; D gene ambiguous. Germline V gives CDR1 LGHDT, CDR2 YNNKEL (reference sequence). The CDR3 extends over 16 amino acids. V was shortened by 4 bases and J by 5 bases, with 20 bases between the two germline ends. The DNA for the CDR3 is TGTGCCAGCAGCCCGGGCACAGAACACGACGAGACTGAAGCTTTCTTT. Encoded protein: CASSPGTEHDETEAFF. Full variable domain (rest looked up from reference TRBV3-1 and TRBJ1-1): DTAVSQTPKYLVTQMGNDKSIKCEQNLGHDTMYWYKQDSKKFLKIMFSYNNKELIINETVPNRFSPKSPDKAHLNLHINSLELGDSAVYFCASSPGTEHDETEAFFGQGTRLTVV.

The J gene is TRBJ1-5, the V gene TRBV20-1, with D possibly matching TRBD1 (6 bases). V dropped 2 bases and J dropped 4 bases, with 18 bases sitting between them. CDR1 and CDR2 from the germline V gene are DFQATT and SNEGSKA (reference sequence). The CDR3 is 16 amino acids. The CDR3 region has the DNA TGCAGTGCTAGATCTACAGGGCGGGCAGGGAATCAGCCCCAGCATTTT. It codes for CSARSTGRAGNQPQHF.

The rearrangement joins TRBV12-3 or TRBV12-4 to TRBJ2-3; D is possibly TRBD2 (5 bases). Trimming took 2 bases from V and 4 from J, leaving 10 bases between them. The CDR3 extends over 14 amino acids. The CDR3 region is CASSLMYGADTQYF. CDR3 sequence (DNA): TGTGCCAGCAGTTTAATGTACGGGGCAGATACGCAGTATTTT.

The gene calls are TRBV27 and TRBJ2-3; D remains unclear. The CDR3 spans 18 residues. V dropped 8 bases and J dropped 2 bases, with 26 bases sitting between them. Germline loops: CDR1 MNHEY, CDR2 SMNVEV (reference sequence). CDR3 in DNA: TGTGCCAGCTACTTACAATCCCGGGCTCCGCCTTTCACAGATACGCAGTATTTT. It codes for CASYLQSRAPPFTDTQYF.

To note about this clonotype: The germline gene is not matched at one end of the junction; a read error may be the cause. The chain couples TRBV6-1 to TRBJ1-5; no firm D call. The CDR3 consists of 15 residues. The germline V gene has CDR1 MNHNS and CDR2 SASEGT. CDR3 sequence reads: CASSPFHHSNHPQHF. Written as DNA, the CDR3 is TGTGCCAGCAGTCCCTTTCACCATAGCAATCACCCCCAGCATTTT.